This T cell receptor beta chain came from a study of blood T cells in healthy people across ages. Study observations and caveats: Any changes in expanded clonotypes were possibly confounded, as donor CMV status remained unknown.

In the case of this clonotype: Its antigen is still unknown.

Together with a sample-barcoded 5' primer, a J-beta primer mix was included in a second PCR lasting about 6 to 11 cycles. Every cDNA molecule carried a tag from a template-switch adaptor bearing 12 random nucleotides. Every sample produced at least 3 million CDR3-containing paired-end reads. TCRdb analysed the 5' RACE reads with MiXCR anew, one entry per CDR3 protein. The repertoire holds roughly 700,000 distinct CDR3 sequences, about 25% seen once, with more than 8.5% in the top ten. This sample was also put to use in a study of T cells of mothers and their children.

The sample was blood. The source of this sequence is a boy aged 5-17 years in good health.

In DNA form, the CDR3 reads TGTGCCAGCAGCTTGGGGGCAGCGATCTCCGAGCAGTACTTC. This encodes CASSLGAAISEQYF. The rearrangement joins TRBV5-6 to TRBJ2-7; D gene unclear. The CDR3 length is 14 residues. V dropped 0 bases and J dropped 6 bases, with 13 bases sitting between them. The germline V gene encodes CDR1 SGHDT and CDR2 YYEEEE.